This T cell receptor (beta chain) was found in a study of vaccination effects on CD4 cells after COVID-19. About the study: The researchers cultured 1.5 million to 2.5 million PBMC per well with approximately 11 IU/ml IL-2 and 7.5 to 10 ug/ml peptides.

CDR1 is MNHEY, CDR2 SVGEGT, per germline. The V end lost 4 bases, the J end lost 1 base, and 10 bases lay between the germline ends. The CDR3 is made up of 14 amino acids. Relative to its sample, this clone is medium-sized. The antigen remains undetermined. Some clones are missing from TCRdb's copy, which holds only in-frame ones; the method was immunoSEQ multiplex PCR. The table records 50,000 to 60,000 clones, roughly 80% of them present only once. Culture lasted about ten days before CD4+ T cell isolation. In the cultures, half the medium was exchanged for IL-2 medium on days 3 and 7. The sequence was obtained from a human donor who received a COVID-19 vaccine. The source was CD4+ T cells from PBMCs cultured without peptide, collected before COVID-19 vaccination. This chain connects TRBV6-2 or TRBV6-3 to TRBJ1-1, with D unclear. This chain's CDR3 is CASSFSAGNTEAFF. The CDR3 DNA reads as TGTGCCAGCAGTTTCTCAGCGGGGAACACTGAAGCTTTCTTT.